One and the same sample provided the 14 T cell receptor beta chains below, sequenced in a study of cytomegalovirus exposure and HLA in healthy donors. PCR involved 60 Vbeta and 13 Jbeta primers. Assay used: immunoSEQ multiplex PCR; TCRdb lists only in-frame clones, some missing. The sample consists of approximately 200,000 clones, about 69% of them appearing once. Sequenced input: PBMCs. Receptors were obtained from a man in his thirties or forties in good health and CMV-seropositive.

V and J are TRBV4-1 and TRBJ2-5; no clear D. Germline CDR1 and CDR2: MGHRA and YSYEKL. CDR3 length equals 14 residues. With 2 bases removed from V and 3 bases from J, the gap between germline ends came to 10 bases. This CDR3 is CASSQTFQKETQYF. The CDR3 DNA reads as TGCGCCAGCAGCCAAACGTTCCAGAAAGAGACCCAGTACTTC.

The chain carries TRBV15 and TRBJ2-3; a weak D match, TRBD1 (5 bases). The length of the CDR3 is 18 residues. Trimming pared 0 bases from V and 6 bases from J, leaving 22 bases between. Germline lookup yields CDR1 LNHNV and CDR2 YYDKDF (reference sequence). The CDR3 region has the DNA TGTGCCACCAGCAGAGATAGCCGGCGAAGGGGTTTGTGGGATACGCAGTATTTT. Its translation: CATSRDSRRRGLWDTQYF.

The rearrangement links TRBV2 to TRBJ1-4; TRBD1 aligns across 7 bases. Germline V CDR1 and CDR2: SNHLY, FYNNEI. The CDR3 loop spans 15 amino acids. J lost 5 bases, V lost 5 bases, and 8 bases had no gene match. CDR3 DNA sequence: TGTGCCAGCAGTTGGACAGGAGTCGGGAATGAAAAACTGTTTTTT. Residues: CASSWTGVGNEKLFF.

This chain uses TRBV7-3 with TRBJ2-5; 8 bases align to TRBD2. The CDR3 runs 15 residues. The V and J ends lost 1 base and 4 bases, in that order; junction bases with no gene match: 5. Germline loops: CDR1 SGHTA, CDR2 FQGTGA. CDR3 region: CASSLNGGAGETQYF. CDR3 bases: TGTGCCAGCAGCTTAAACGGGGGGGCGGGAGAGACCCAGTACTTC.

The CDR3 protein is CASSSRNTEAFF. CDR3 DNA: TGTGCCAGCAGCTCGAGGAACACTGAAGCTTTCTTT. The rearrangement links TRBV9 to TRBJ1-1; D gene ambiguous. With 4 bases removed from V and 1 base from J, the gap between germline ends came to 5 bases. The CDR3 runs 12 residues. Germline V gene sequence: CDR1 SGDLS, CDR2 YYNGEE.

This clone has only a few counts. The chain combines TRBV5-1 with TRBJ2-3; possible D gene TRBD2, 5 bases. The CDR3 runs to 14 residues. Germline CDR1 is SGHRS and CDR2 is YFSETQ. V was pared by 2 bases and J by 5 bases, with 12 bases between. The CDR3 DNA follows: TGCGCCAGCAGCTTAGCGGCCCCCATAGATACGCAGTATTTT. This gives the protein CASSLAAPIDTQYF.

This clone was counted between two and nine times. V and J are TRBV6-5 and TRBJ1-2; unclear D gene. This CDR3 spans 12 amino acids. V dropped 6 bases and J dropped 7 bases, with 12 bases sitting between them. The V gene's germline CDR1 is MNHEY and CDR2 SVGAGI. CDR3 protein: CASSSVGGGYTF. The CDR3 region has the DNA TGTGCCAGCAGCAGCGTCGGTGGTGGCTACACCTTC.

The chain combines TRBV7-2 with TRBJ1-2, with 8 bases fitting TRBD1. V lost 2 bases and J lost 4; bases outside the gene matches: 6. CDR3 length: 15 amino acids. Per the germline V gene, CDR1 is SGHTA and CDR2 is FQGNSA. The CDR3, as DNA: TGTGCCAGCAGCTTACCGGACAGGGCGCGCTATGGCTACACCTTC. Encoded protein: CASSLPDRARYGYTF. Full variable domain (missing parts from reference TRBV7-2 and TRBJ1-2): GAGVSQSPSNKVTEKGKDVELRCDPISGHTALYWYRQSLGQGLEFLIYFQGNSAPDKSGLPSDRFSAERTGGSVSTLTIQRTQQEDSAVYLCASSLPDRARYGYTFGSGTRLTVV.

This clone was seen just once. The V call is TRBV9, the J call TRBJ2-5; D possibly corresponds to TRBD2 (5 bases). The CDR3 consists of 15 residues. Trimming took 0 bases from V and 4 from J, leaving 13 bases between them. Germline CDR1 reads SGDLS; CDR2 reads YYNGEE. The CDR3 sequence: CASSVGGEGRETQYF. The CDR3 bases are TGTGCCAGCAGCGTAGGGGGTGAGGGCCGAGAGACCCAGTACTTC.

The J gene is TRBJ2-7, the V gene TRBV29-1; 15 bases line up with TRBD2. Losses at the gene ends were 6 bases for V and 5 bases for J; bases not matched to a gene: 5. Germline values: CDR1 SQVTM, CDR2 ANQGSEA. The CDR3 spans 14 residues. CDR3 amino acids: CSVGLAGGENEQYF. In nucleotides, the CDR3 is TGCAGCGTGGGACTAGCGGGAGGAGAGAACGAGCAGTACTTC.

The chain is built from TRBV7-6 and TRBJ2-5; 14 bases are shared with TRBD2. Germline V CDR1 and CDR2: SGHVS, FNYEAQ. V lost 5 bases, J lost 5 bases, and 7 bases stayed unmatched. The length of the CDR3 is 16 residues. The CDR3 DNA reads TGTGCCAGCAGCATGACTAGCGGGAGGGGGCGCGAGACCCAGTACTTC. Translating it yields CASSMTSGRGRETQYF. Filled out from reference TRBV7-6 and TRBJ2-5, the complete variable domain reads GAGVSQSPRYKVTKRGQDVALRCDPISGHVSLYWYRQALGQGPEFLTYFNYEAQQDKSGLPNDRFSAERPEGSISTLTIQRTEQRDSAMYRCASSMTSGRGRETQYFGPGTRLLVL.

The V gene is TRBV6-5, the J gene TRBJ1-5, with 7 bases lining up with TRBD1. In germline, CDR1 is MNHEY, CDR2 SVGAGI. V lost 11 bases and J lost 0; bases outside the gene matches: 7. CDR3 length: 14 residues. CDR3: CAGGQRYSNQPQHF. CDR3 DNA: TGTGCCGGGGGACAGCGGTATAGCAATCAGCCCCAGCATTTT.

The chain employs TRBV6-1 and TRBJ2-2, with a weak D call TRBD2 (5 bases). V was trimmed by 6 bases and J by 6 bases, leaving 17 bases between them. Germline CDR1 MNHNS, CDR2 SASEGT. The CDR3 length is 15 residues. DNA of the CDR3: TGTGCCAGCAGAGAGGGCATTTCCGGGGCCGGGGAGCTGTTTTTT. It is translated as CASREGISGAGELFF.

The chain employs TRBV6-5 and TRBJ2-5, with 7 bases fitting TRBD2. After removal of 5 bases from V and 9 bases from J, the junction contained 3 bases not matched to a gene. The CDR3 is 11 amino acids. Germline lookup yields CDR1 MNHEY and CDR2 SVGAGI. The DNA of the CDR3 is TGTGCCAGCAGTACCGGACTAGCCCAGTACTTC. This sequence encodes CASSTGLAQYF.